These 21 T cell receptor beta chains share one sample of origin, sequenced in a study of T cell repertoires in cytomegalovirus infection. TCRdb reprocessed the reads via MiXCR and lists one record per CDR3 protein. The table has approximately 990,000 distinct CDR3 sequences, 30% to 40% seen once. These receptors are not linked to any known antigen. The sequences come from cultured CD8+ T cells from PBMCs, collected from culture after CMV antigen stimulation. All receptors come from a human donor in good health (CMV status not recorded). Some clones in this sample may be carry-over from other donors' samples.

This chain uses TRBV6-4 with TRBJ2-5; D is unclear. The CDR3 consists of 11 residues. Trimming pared 7 bases from V and 2 bases from J, leaving 5 bases between. The V gene's germline CDR1 is MRHNA and CDR2 SNTAGT. Here the CDR3 reads CASNTQETQYF. CDR3 in DNA: TGTGCCAGCAATACTCAAGAGACCCAGTACTTC.

This clonotype was counted only a few times. V and J are TRBV3-1 and TRBJ2-2; no clear D. With 4 bases removed from V and 5 bases from J, the gap between germline ends came to 11 bases. Germline V gives CDR1 LGHDT, CDR2 YNNKEL (reference sequence). CDR3 length equals 14 residues. The CDR3 reads CASSPLKGTGELFF. The CDR3 DNA reads as TGTGCCAGCAGCCCCCTTAAAGGGACCGGGGAGCTGTTTTTT.

The table lists this clonotype with a few counts. The chain uses TRBV6-2 or TRBV6-3 and TRBJ2-1; D assignment may be TRBD1 or TRBD2 (6 bases each). The CDR3 covers 15 residues. Germline V gene sequence: CDR1 MNHEY, CDR2 SVGEGT. V was trimmed by 6 bases and J by 0 bases, leaving 12 bases between them. The CDR3 spells CASSPGANSYNEQFF. In nucleotides, the CDR3 is TGTGCCAGCAGCCCGGGGGCCAACTCCTACAATGAGCAGTTCTTC.

The V gene is TRBV7-8, the J gene TRBJ2-5, with 10 bases identical to TRBD2. The CDR3 length is 14 residues. Germline loops: CDR1 SGHVS, CDR2 FQNEAQ. After removal of 6 bases from V and 6 bases from J, the junction contained 7 bases not matched to a gene. CDR3 loop: CASREAGGSKTQYF. The CDR3 DNA reads TGTGCCAGCAGGGAAGCGGGGGGGTCGAAGACCCAGTACTTC.

This chain uses TRBV5-6 with TRBJ1-1; no clear D. CDR3 length equals 16 residues. The germline V gene encodes CDR1 SGHDT and CDR2 YYEEEE. V lost 4 bases and J 0 bases, leaving 16 bases between the germline ends. In nucleotides, the CDR3 is TGTGCCAGCAGCCTGGAATGGGGTTTCATGAACACTGAAGCTTTCTTT. It codes for CASSLEWGFMNTEAFF.

This clonotype was observed a few times. This sequence joins TRBV6-6 and TRBJ1-1; perhaps TRBD1 as D (5 bases). CDR3 length: 15 amino acids. Trimming took off 6 bases at V and 1 base at J, with 15 bases between the two ends. CDR1 and CDR2 from the germline V gene are MNHNY and SVGAGI (reference sequence). This CDR3 is CASRKGDPTNTEAFF. Here the CDR3 DNA reads TGTGCCAGCAGAAAAGGGGACCCTACGAACACTGAAGCTTTCTTT.

About this clonotype itself: This sequence may be a read error, since a much larger clone differs from it by one base. The CDR3 sequence: CASSLVAQTDTQYF. The CDR3 nucleotides read TGTGCCAGCAGCTTAGTTGCGCAGACAGATACGCAGTATTTT. The genes are TRBV7-2 and TRBJ2-3; D unclear. Germline values: CDR1 SGHTA, CDR2 FQGNSA. V was pared by 1 base and J by 3 bases, with 8 bases between. The CDR3 contains 14 residues.

This clonotype has more than one count but fewer than ten. The chain recombines TRBV5-4 with TRBJ2-7, with 7 nucleotides matching TRBD2. Germline loops: CDR1 SGHNT, CDR2 YYREEE (reference sequence). The CDR3 sequence is 13 residues long. Unmatched junction bases numbered 5, after V lost 5 bases and J lost 3 bases. The CDR3 loop reads CASRGSGGYEQYF. The CDR3 DNA follows: TGTGCCAGCAGAGGATCGGGGGGCTACGAGCAGTACTTC.

This clonotype was found a few times. V is TRBV5-6 and J is TRBJ2-4, with D perhaps matching TRBD2 (6 bases). The CDR3 is 14 residues long. The germline gives CDR1 SGHDT, CDR2 YYEEEE. The V gene lost 5 bases and the J gene lost 6 bases, with 15 bases spanning the gap. CDR3 protein: CASRGTSEGNIQYF. DNA for the CDR3: TGTGCCAGCAGAGGTACCTCGGAGGGAAACATTCAGTACTTC.

The sample holds a few counts of this clonotype. This chain uses TRBV7-9 with TRBJ2-5; 12 bases match TRBD2. Germline V lookup: CDR1 SEHNR, CDR2 FQNEAQ (reference sequence). J was trimmed by 7 bases and V by 1 base; bases with no gene match: 7. The CDR3 is 16 residues long. CDR3 nucleotides: TGTGCCAGCAGCTTAGTCCCCGGACTAGCGGGGACGACCCAGTACTTC. Translating it yields CASSLVPGLAGTTQYF.

The rearrangement joins TRBV4-1 to TRBJ1-2; no clear D. V was trimmed by 1 base and J by 2 bases, leaving 11 bases between them. In germline, CDR1 is MGHRA, CDR2 YSYEKL. CDR3 size: 15 residues. CDR3 in amino acids: CASSQVMGANYGYTF. CDR3 DNA sequence: TGCGCCAGCAGCCAAGTAATGGGCGCCAACTATGGCTACACCTTC.

This clonotype was counted only a few times. The V call is TRBV6-6, the J call TRBJ2-2; 11 nucleotides match TRBD2. The CDR3 spans 18 residues. Germline CDR1 and CDR2: MNHNY and SVGAGI (reference sequence). Unmatched junction bases numbered 9, after V lost 5 bases and J lost 1 base. The CDR3 region has the DNA TGTGCCAGCAGTGATTACAGACTAGCGGGACAGAACACCGGGGAGCTGTTTTTT. Translating it yields CASSDYRLAGQNTGELFF.

This clonotype was found a few times. V is TRBV7-9 and J is TRBJ2-2; the D gene is possibly TRBD2 (5 bases). The germline V gene encodes CDR1 SEHNR and CDR2 FQNEAQ (reference sequence). The CDR3 has 14 residues. Trimming cost V 2 bases and J 6 bases, with 10 bases left between them. DNA of the CDR3: TGTGCCAGCAGCTTACTAGCTGGGTCCGGGGAGCTGTTTTTT. Protein: CASSLLAGSGELFF.

This clonotype was observed once. J is TRBJ2-7 and V is TRBV2, with TRBD2 as a possible D gene (5 bases). The CDR3 totals 12 residues. Germline CDR1 SNHLY, CDR2 FYNNEI. V lost 7 bases to trimming and J lost 3 bases, with 10 bases between them. CDR3 protein: CASNSVSYEQYV. The CDR3 region has the DNA TGTGCCAGCAATAGCGTCAGCTACGAGCAGTACGTC.

This clonotype showed up many times. The chain carries TRBV7-2 and TRBJ2-5; D perhaps matches TRBD1 (7 bases). The germline V and J ends were trimmed by 3 bases and 4 bases, with 18 bases remaining between them. Germline-derived CDR1 and CDR2 are SGHTA and FQGNSA. This CDR3 comprises 16 residues. DNA of the CDR3: TGTGCCAGCAGCTTGGAATTTCAGGGGGGACGAGAGACCCAGTACTTC. This translates into CASSLEFQGGRETQYF.

The chain joins TRBV24-1 to TRBJ2-1, with TRBD2 matching over 9 bases. In germline, CDR1 is KGHDR, CDR2 SFDVKD. The V segment lost 6 bases and the J segment 4 bases; nucleotides outside the gene matches: 9. The CDR3 sequence is 16 residues long. The CDR3 nucleotides are TGTGCCACCAGTTCGGCGACTAGCGGCGTTTACAATGAGCAGTTCTTC. Encoded protein: CATSSATSGVYNEQFF.

The count of this clonotype is one. Mismatch with germline at one junction end may stem from a read error. The gene calls are TRBV4-1 and TRBJ2-1, with TRBD2 matching over 10 bases. The CDR3 has 14 amino acids. CDR1 and CDR2 (germline): MGHRA, YSYEKL. The CDR3 sequence is CASRLAGGYNAQFF. Here the CDR3 DNA reads TGCGCCAGCAGATTAGCGGGGGGTTACAATGCGCAGTTCTTC.

Only a few counts were recorded for this clonotype. The chain carries TRBV7-6 and TRBJ1-1, with 7 positions matching TRBD1. The V segment lost 5 bases and the J segment 4 bases; nucleotides outside the gene matches: 10. Germline values: CDR1 SGHVS, CDR2 FNYEAQ. The CDR3 spans 15 residues. CDR3 DNA sequence: TGTGCCAGCAGCCGTGGGACAGTAGGTCCCACTGAAGCTTTCTTT. Translated: CASSRGTVGPTEAFF.

This clonotype was detected ten times or more. The chain combines TRBV7-6 with TRBJ2-7; tentative D call: TRBD2 (5 bases). Deletions cut 1 base from V and 4 bases from J, with 14 bases between. The CDR3 has 15 residues. Germline CDR1 is SGHVS and CDR2 is FNYEAQ. Here the CDR3 reads CASSLVRTEAYEQYF. As DNA, the CDR3 is TGTGCCAGCAGCTTAGTTCGTACGGAGGCGTACGAGCAGTACTTC.

The rearrangement uses TRBV24-1 and TRBJ2-7, with D unclear. The germline V gene has CDR1 KGHDR and CDR2 SFDVKD. This CDR3 is 14 amino acids long. The V and J ends lost 9 bases and 3 bases respectively, with 17 bases between them. CDR3 DNA: TGTGCCACCGCGGTGTCATGTATTGGCTACGAGCAGTACGTC. Residues: CATAVSCIGYEQYV.

The CDR3 protein is CASSFLLPGGSGGTDTQYF. Written as DNA, the CDR3 is TGTGCCAGCAGCTTCCTCCTCCCGGGGGGTAGCGGGGGCACAGATACGCAGTATTTT. The gene calls are TRBV7-9 and TRBJ2-3; TRBD2 agrees at 8 bases. V dropped 3 bases and J dropped 1; count of bases not matched to a gene: 15. CDR1 SEHNR and CDR2 FQNEAQ come from the germline V gene (reference sequence). The CDR3 runs 19 residues.